This T cell receptor (beta chain) is drawn from a study of blood T cells in healthy people across ages (dated by TCRdb to between 2014 and 2017). For the wider study: In model experiments, roughly one uniquely barcoded TCR beta cDNA molecule per two T cells was captured by template switching. Four age groups were formed from the donors: young (average approximately 15 years), middle-aged (less than 40), aged (approximately 60) and long-lived (approximately 78). To avoid experimental bias, donors of different ages were distributed randomly across sequencing lanes. Using the same blood draw, the study looked at two additional independent replicas of 1 million unique cDNA reads for two donors, one aged 18 to 30 and the other aged 80 or older. The study measured age-related changes in TCR beta repertoire diversity using deep sequencing normalized with unique cDNA molecular identifiers.

From the cysteine up to the phenylalanine, the CDR3 has a length of 15 residues. The sequence is cut down to CDR3 DNA, 45 bases in frame from base 1. Trimming removed 6 bases from V and 7 bases from J; the gene matches leave 12 bases unexplained. The germline V gene specifies MNHEY as CDR1 and SVGEGT as CDR2. Libraries were built with 5' RACE. The listed sequencing device is Illumina HiSeq 2500. The second PCR ran for about 7 to 11 cycles and used a J-beta primer mix along with a sample-barcoded 5' primer. Each TCR beta cDNA molecule received a unique molecular identifier from a template-switch 5' adaptor carrying 12 random nucleotides. Each sample yielded at least 2.5 million CDR3-containing paired-end reads. The Mint cDNA synthesis kit, primed by a TRBC-specific oligonucleotide, was used to synthesize first-strand cDNA from all RNA. All cDNA was treated with uracil-DNA glycosylase and then went through a first 18-cycle PCR with the universal primers M1SS and BC2_uni_R. On the study's bioinformatics: Each sample was normalized by randomly selecting 1 million high-quality reads, each carrying a distinct molecular identifier. Reads sharing molecular identifiers were discarded rather than binned into consensus sequences. MiTCR, run with a Q25 quality threshold and the strictest error-elimination algorithm, handled CDR3 identification, clonotype clustering and error correction. A nonparametric unseen species model with Euler transformation was used to estimate a lower bound on total TCR beta diversity. TCRdb itself trimmed the public reads at Q25 with fastp, ran MiXCR and retained productive beta chains. Every distinct CDR3 protein forms one entry, paired with its most common genes and DNA. TCRdb assigned the V and J calls; the authors' analysis was not used. The sample table holds hundreds of thousands of distinct CDR3 sequences, of which roughly 50% were seen once. The ten top clones hold 30% to 45% of the sample.

This clonotype was seen a few times. No antigen is known for it. The sample holds no much larger clone one base away, and base qualities are not on file. The investigation overall reported the following: Compared with the aged group, the long-lived group had more naive CD4+ T cells, fewer expanded clones and increased TCR diversity, suggesting age selection. Observed TCR beta diversity correlated strongly with the percentage of naive T cells measured by flow cytometry. Since profiling was done on bulk unsorted PBMCs, naive and antigen-experienced compartments could not be conclusively compared. Because the CMV infection status of the donors was unknown, age-related changes in expanded clonotypes may potentially have been confounded. Estimates of total diversity based on one million sequenced T cells were considered lower bounds and underestimates. Observed TCR beta diversity per million T cells fell roughly linearly with age, and a significant reduction was already apparent by age approximately 41.

Systemically healthy Caucasian individuals from Russia, some 38 in total and aged about 6 to 90 years, were included as donors. Each donor gave 8.5 to 10 milliliters of peripheral blood, collected into EDTA-treated Vacutainer tubes. Ficoll-Paque density-gradient centrifugation was used to isolate PBMCs, with at least 6 million obtained per sample. Total RNA was extracted from PBMCs with Trizol reagent, with at least 5.5 micrograms obtained per sample. For every donor, an aliquot of PBMCs went through flow cytometry to measure the percentages of naive CD45RAhigh/CD27high T cells. The sequence was obtained from a man aged 60-69 years in good health. Recombination joined TRBV6-2 or TRBV6-3 with TRBJ1-2; the junction holds 9 bases that match TRBD1. The specimen was blood. The CDR3: CASRSPTGGLGGYTF. Read as DNA, the sequence is TGTGCCAGCAGATCGCCGACAGGGGGGTTAGGTGGCTACACCTTC.